The T cell receptor beta chain described here comes from a study of T cell repertoires in aging, cancer and after chemotherapy. About the research overall: Donors were grouped into six age bands spanning 30 or younger through 70 or older.

The V end lost 0 bases, the J end lost 6 bases, and 3 bases lay between the germline ends. The CDR3 has 11 residues. CDR1 is SGHKS, CDR2 YYEKEE, per germline (reference sequence). TRB rearrangements spanning V, D and J were amplified using mixed TRB-A/B primers. TCRdb used MiXCR to reprocess the multiplex PCR reads, holding one entry per CDR3 protein. The sample consists of roughly 2,900 distinct CDR3 sequences, about 35% of them appearing once. About this clonotype itself: The antigen is not known.

General study findings and limits: Across the chemotherapy interval, each cancer cohort showed higher median generation probability, suggesting thymic rebound.

Peripheral blood genomic DNA, not sorted cells or RNA, was the template. The V call is TRBV5-5, the J call TRBJ1-2; D not resolved. The sequencing sample was made of blood. The TCR comes from a human donor in good health. CDR3 DNA: TGTGCCAGCAGCTTGGACGATGGCTACACCTTC. It encodes CASSLDDGYTF.